Below are 29 T cell receptor beta chains sequenced from a single sample in a study of blood T cell repertoires in COVID-19. The method was immunoSEQ multiplex PCR; TCRdb's version includes in-frame clones alone and lacks a portion of them. The sample has over 350,000 clones, roughly nine tenths seen once. Sample: PBMCs or T cells enriched from blood (not recorded which). These receptors came from a middle-aged woman who had been exposed to COVID-19.

The chain links TRBV2 to TRBJ1-5, with D perhaps TRBD1 (5 bases). The length of the CDR3 is 15 residues. Per germline, CDR1 SNHLY and CDR2 FYNNEI. V gave up 6 bases and J gave up 0 bases, with 12 bases separating them. The CDR3 loop is CASSRQLDSNQPQHF. Written as DNA, the CDR3 is TGTGCCAGCAGCCGACAGCTCGATAGCAATCAGCCCCAGCATTTT.

The V and J genes are TRBV19 and TRBJ1-1; 7 bases agree with TRBD1. The CDR3 totals 13 residues. With 6 bases clipped from V and 5 bases from J, the junction kept 6 bases outside the gene matches. Germline CDR1 and CDR2: LNHDA and SQIVND (reference sequence). CDR3 sequence reads: CASSRQGQTEAFF. The CDR3 coding sequence is TGTGCCAGTAGCCGACAGGGCCAAACTGAAGCTTTCTTT.

J is TRBJ2-3 and V is TRBV7-2; 7 bases map to TRBD2. The CDR3 covers 12 residues. CDR1 is SGHTA and CDR2 is FQGNSA in the germline V gene. Losses at the gene ends were 5 bases for V and 8 bases for J; bases not matched to a gene: 4. Here the CDR3 reads CASSEGLPTQYF. The CDR3 nucleotides read TGTGCCAGCAGCGAGGGACTACCTACGCAGTATTTT.

V usage is TRBV9 and J usage is TRBJ1-3, with 9 bases aligning to TRBD1. Trimming at V came to 6 bases and at J to 0 bases, leaving 7 bases not matched to a gene. The V gene's germline CDR1 is SGDLS and CDR2 YYNGEE. This CDR3 has 16 amino acids. CDR3 DNA: TGTGCCAGCAAACCCGGGGACAGGGACTCTGGAAACACCATATATTTT. Protein product: CASKPGDRDSGNTIYF.

The V call is TRBV20-1, the J call TRBJ2-7, with 8 bases lining up with TRBD1. CDR3 length: 16 residues. In germline, CDR1 is DFQATT, CDR2 SNEGSKA (reference sequence). J gave up 3 bases and V 3 bases, and 13 bases lay outside the gene matches. CDR3 protein: CSASKLSGTGYYEQYF. The DNA for the CDR3 is TGCAGTGCTAGTAAGTTGTCCGGGACAGGATACTACGAGCAGTACTTC.

The chain links TRBV7-9 to TRBJ1-2; tentative D call: TRBD1 (6 bases). The germline CDR1 and CDR2 sequences are SEHNR and FQNEAQ (reference sequence). V lost 4 bases, J lost 1 base, and 10 bases lay in between. CDR3 length: 14 amino acids. The CDR3: CASSSTGLNYGYTF. DNA of the CDR3: TGTGCCAGCAGCTCGACAGGTCTTAACTATGGCTACACCTTC.

The gene calls are TRBV3-1 (or the pseudogene TRBV3-2) and TRBJ2-4; D not resolved. Deletions cut 10 bases from V and 0 bases from J, with 10 bases between. The CDR3 is 13 amino acids. The germline CDR1 and CDR2 sequences are LGHDT and YNNKEL (reference sequence). The CDR3 is CATQSQAKNIQYF. In DNA form, the CDR3 reads TGTGCCACCCAGTCCCAAGCCAAAAACATTCAGTACTTC.

The V call is TRBV11-2, the J call TRBJ1-4, with 7 bases matching TRBD1. The CDR3 loop spans 13 amino acids. Germline CDR1 is SGHAT and CDR2 is FQNNGV. The V and J ends lost 6 bases and 4 bases, in that order; junction bases with no gene match: 2. The CDR3 reads CASRGQINEKLFF. The CDR3 nucleotides read TGTGCCAGCAGGGGACAGATTAATGAAAAACTGTTTTTT.

The chain couples TRBV6-2 or TRBV6-3 to TRBJ1-6; 9 bases align to TRBD1. Germline lookup yields CDR1 MNHEY and CDR2 SVGEGT. With V trimmed by 4 bases and J by 7 bases, 2 bases remained unmatched. The CDR3 runs 14 residues. The CDR3 reads CASSLDRGNSPLHF. The CDR3 bases are TGTGCCAGCAGTTTGGACAGGGGCAATTCACCCCTCCACTTT.

This chain links TRBV10-3 with TRBJ2-1; 7 nucleotides match TRBD2. Looked up from germline, CDR1 is ENHRY and CDR2 is SYGVKD. V gave up 0 bases and J gave up 8 bases; unmatched junction bases: 7. This CDR3 has 15 residues. The CDR3: CAISESGLVSHEQFF. CDR3 DNA sequence: TGTGCCATCAGTGAGTCCGGACTAGTTAGTCATGAGCAGTTCTTC.

The CDR3 DNA follows: TGTGCCAGCAGCCCCGTGAGAGGACTAGCGGGGATGAGCACAGATACGCAGTATTTT. It codes for CASSPVRGLAGMSTDTQYF. This rearrangement joins TRBV7-3 to TRBJ2-3; 12 nucleotides agree with TRBD2. The length of the CDR3 is 19 residues. The J segment lost 0 bases and the V segment lost 5 bases, leaving 12 bases of the junction unmatched. Germline V gene sequence: CDR1 SGHTA, CDR2 FQGTGA.

CDR3 sequence: CASSPRANYGYTF. In nucleotides, the CDR3 is TGTGCCAGTAGCCCCAGGGCAAACTATGGCTACACCTTC. This sequence joins TRBV19 and TRBJ1-2, with D perhaps matching TRBD1 (5 bases). The V gene's germline CDR1 is LNHDA and CDR2 SQIVND (reference sequence). The CDR3 has 13 residues. V was pared by 6 bases and J by 2 bases, with 10 bases between.

V and J are TRBV19 and TRBJ2-2; a possible D gene is TRBD1 (6 bases). Germline values: CDR1 LNHDA, CDR2 SQIVND (reference sequence). CDR3 length equals 14 residues. Trimming pared 6 bases from V and 6 bases from J, leaving 14 bases between. CDR3 sequence: CASSPDSLAGELFF. The CDR3 DNA reads as TGTGCCAGTAGCCCGGACAGCCTGGCCGGGGAGCTGTTTTTT.

J is TRBJ1-5 and V is TRBV10-2, with D unresolved. Trimming stripped 3 bases from V and 4 bases from J, with 10 bases between. The CDR3 is 14 amino acids. CDR1 is WSHSY and CDR2 is SAAADI in the germline V gene. The CDR3 nucleotides read TGCGCCAGCAGTGACGCACCGGGGAATCAGCCCCAGCATTTT. It encodes CASSDAPGNQPQHF.

This sequence joins TRBV3-1 (or the pseudogene TRBV3-2) and TRBJ2-7; D may be TRBD1 (6 bases). CDR1 is LGHDT, CDR2 YNNKEL, per germline (reference sequence). V gave up 0 bases and J gave up 6 bases, with 12 bases separating them. The CDR3 extends over 14 amino acids. The DNA for the CDR3 is TGTGCCAGCAGCCAAGATAGGGGGTGGTCCGAGCAGTACTTC. This codes for CASSQDRGWSEQYF.

This chain joins TRBV19 and TRBJ1-1; maybe TRBD1 (6 bases). Germline loops: CDR1 LNHDA, CDR2 SQIVND (reference sequence). This CDR3 region has 19 residues. Trimming stripped 4 bases from V and 0 bases from J, with 24 bases between. For the CDR3, the DNA is TGTGCCAGTAGTACCGATCGCGGGGGGCCCTTTTCCATGAACACTGAAGCTTTCTTT. Translation: CASSTDRGGPFSMNTEAFF.

Only a few counts were recorded for this clone. The J gene is TRBJ1-1, the V gene TRBV27; maybe TRBD1 (5 bases). The CDR3 loop spans 15 amino acids. Germline V lookup: CDR1 MNHEY, CDR2 SMNVEV (reference sequence). The V gene lost 6 bases and the J gene lost 0 bases, with 14 bases spanning the gap. CDR3 amino acids: CASSRNLRVNTEAFF. The CDR3 region has the DNA TGTGCCAGCAGCCGCAACCTCAGGGTGAACACTGAAGCTTTCTTT.

The chain carries TRBV5-6 and TRBJ2-5; 10 bases match TRBD2. The trim removed 1 base at V and 5 bases at J, leaving 8 bases unmatched. The CDR3 is 16 amino acids. The germline gives CDR1 SGHDT, CDR2 YYEEEE. DNA of the CDR3: TGTGCCAGCAGCTTGACGCTAGCGGGGGACCGGGAGACCCAGTACTTC. This encodes CASSLTLAGDRETQYF.

This sequence joins TRBV7-9 and TRBJ1-3, with 7 nucleotides matching TRBD1. The ends lost 0 bases at V and 4 bases at J; junction bases unmatched: 6. Germline CDR1 SEHNR, CDR2 FQNEAQ (reference sequence). CDR3 length: 16 residues. CDR3 region: CASSLATGPGGNTIYF. DNA of the CDR3: TGTGCCAGCAGCTTAGCGACAGGGCCCGGAGGAAACACCATATATTTT.

This chain joins TRBV24-1 and TRBJ2-1; D remains ambiguous. Trimming shortened V by 3 bases and J by 7 bases, and 9 bases separated the two germline ends. The CDR3 has 13 residues. CDR1 and CDR2 (germline): KGHDR, SFDVKD. The chain's CDR3 is CATSDPGKNEQFF. DNA for the CDR3: TGTGCCACCAGTGATCCCGGTAAGAATGAGCAGTTCTTC.

This rearrangement joins TRBV6-5 to TRBJ1-4; D is unresolved. CDR1 and CDR2 (germline): MNHEY, SVGAGI. The CDR3 runs 12 residues. Trimming left V 6 bases short and J 7 bases short, with 9 bases between. In DNA form, the CDR3 reads TGTGCCAGCAGGACTTTAGGTGAAAAACTGTTTTTT. Protein product: CASRTLGEKLFF.

CDR3 protein: CASSLEGQGANTEAFF. The CDR3 DNA is TGTGCCAGCAGCTTGGAGGGACAGGGGGCTAACACTGAAGCTTTCTTT. The rearrangement joins TRBV5-6 to TRBJ1-1; 12 nucleotides line up with TRBD1. V trimming: 0 bases; J trimming: 2 bases; junction bases outside the gene matches: 2. The CDR3 has 16 residues. CDR1 is SGHDT and CDR2 is YYEEEE in the germline V gene.

In its sample, this clone was seen many times. The chain links TRBV5-1 to TRBJ2-3; the D is unclear. The CDR3 is 14 amino acids. Germline V CDR1 and CDR2: SGHRS, YFSETQ. V was shortened by 8 bases and J by 0 bases, with 13 bases between the two germline ends. CDR3 loop: CASMKQYSTDTQYF. As DNA, the CDR3 is TGCGCCAGTATGAAACAGTACAGCACAGATACGCAGTATTTT.

The chain carries TRBV21-1 and TRBJ1-2. TRBV21-1 is assigned pseudogene status. The CDR3 is 15 residues long. The CDR3 coding sequence is TGTGCCAGCAGCAAAAACTACCAGGCGGGCTATGGCTACACCTTC. It codes for CASSKNYQAGYGYTF.

V gene TRBV5-1 combines with J gene TRBJ2-1; 11 bases line up with TRBD2. CDR1 and CDR2 (germline): SGHRS, YFSETQ. The CDR3 length is 14 residues. V was pared by 3 bases and J by 5 bases, with 1 base of the junction left unmatched. In DNA form, the CDR3 reads TGCGCCAGCAGCTCGGGACTAGCGGACAATGAGCAGTTCTTC. Amino acids: CASSSGLADNEQFF.

This chain uses TRBV5-8 with TRBJ1-6; D not resolved. The V and J ends lost 0 bases and 5 bases respectively, with 9 bases between them. CDR3 length: 15 amino acids. Germline V CDR1 and CDR2: SGHTS, YDEGEE. The CDR3 bases are TGTGCCAGCAGCTTGGAAATGGTAGATAATTCACCCCTCCACTTT. Translation: CASSLEMVDNSPLHF. Complete variable domain (other parts from reference TRBV5-8 and TRBJ1-6): EAGVTQSPTHLIKTRGQQATLRCSPISGHTSVYWYQQALGLGLQFLLWYDEGEERNRGNFPPRFSGRQFPNYSSELNVNALELEDSALYLCASSLEMVDNSPLHFGNGTRLTVT.

The chain's CDR3 is CASSPSGTGGPLAQYF. The CDR3 coding sequence is TGCGCCAGCAGCCCCAGCGGGACAGGGGGACCCTTAGCCCAGTACTTC. The rearrangement uses TRBV5-1 and TRBJ2-5; 11 nucleotides match TRBD1. Germline V CDR1 and CDR2: SGHRS, YFSETQ. Losses at the gene ends were 4 bases for V and 9 bases for J; bases not matched to a gene: 14. The CDR3 loop spans 16 amino acids.

This chain connects TRBV3-1 (or the pseudogene TRBV3-2) to TRBJ2-3, with 7 bases matching TRBD1. Germline loops: CDR1 LGHDT, CDR2 YNNKEL (reference sequence). After removal of 0 bases from V and 11 bases from J, the junction contained 2 bases not matched to a gene. This CDR3 is built from 12 residues. The CDR3 protein is CASSQETGRQYF. The CDR3 region has the DNA TGTGCCAGCAGCCAAGAGACAGGGAGGCAGTATTTT.

V is TRBV7-8 and J is TRBJ2-7, with 10 bases aligning to TRBD2. The CDR3 is 15 residues long. The trim removed 4 bases at V and 3 bases at J, leaving 6 bases unmatched. CDR1 is SGHVS and CDR2 is FQNEAQ in the germline V gene. CDR3 protein: CASSSSSSGSYEQYF. CDR3 coding DNA: TGTGCCAGCAGCTCCTCTTCTAGCGGGAGCTACGAGCAGTACTTC.